This T cell receptor (beta chain) appears in the sequencing data of a study of siplizumab effects on memory and regulatory T cells (dated by TCRdb to the late 2010s). Turning to the overall study: The study looked at the effect of siplizumab, an anti-CD2 antibody, on alloreactive T-cell subsets in allogeneic mixed lymphocyte reactions made from human PBMCs. Paper-wide results and their limitations: Because sequences below about 10^-5 frequency were poorly captured, only a minor fraction of alloreactive clones could be mapped to unstimulated subsets. No functional confirmation was obtained for the suppressive function of proliferating Tregs from siplizumab cultures. In reactions with siplizumab, an average of 68.8% of mappable alloreactive CD4+ clones were Treg-derived, compared with 26.9% in control reactions. About 75-96% of proliferating CD4+ or CD8+ clones could not be given a naive or memory phenotype. Siplizumab significantly lowered the cumulative frequency of alloreactive sequences that could be traced to unstimulated CD4+ memory T cells. Greater diversity appeared to be present in unstimulated naive T cells than in memory T cells, and a substantial contribution to the alloresponse seemed to be made by naive cells.

TCRbeta CDR3 sequencing was performed on sorted unstimulated T cells and on proliferating T cells recovered from mixed lymphocyte reactions. Fresh whole blood from ten HLA-typed healthy donors served as the source for isolating PBMCs. To map where alloreactive clones came from, unstimulated CD4+ regulatory T cells were FACS-sorted. Library preparation used the immunoSEQ multiplex PCR assay. Each sample had some 96,000 TCR templates assayed by the deep sequencing platform. Genomic DNA extracted from sorted T cells was used for TCRbeta CDR3 sequencing. The authors processed their data as follows. The R programming language was used for clonal analysis of the TCRbeta CDR3 data. Unstimulated samples were compared with post-reaction CFSE-low samples to define alloreactive CD4+ and CD8+ clones. Regulatory or non-regulatory origin was assigned to alloreactive CD4+ clones by matching of sequences to sorted unstimulated Treg and non-Treg repertoires. TCRdb obtained this table from immuneACCESS and retained in-frame rearrangements with V and J assigned. These tables miss some clones; where compared with another copy, unresolved V genes account for less than half of the shortfall, and the remainder is unexplained. Clonal size and the V and J genes are those of that table, whereas D and trimming came from the DNA. Counted in this sample were over 100,000 clones; approximately 90% of them appeared once. The biggest ten clones account for under 0.75% of the sample.

Regarding this clone: The antigen this receptor binds is unknown. One base away there is no much larger clone; base qualities are not given.

Its CDR3 holds 13 amino acids, cysteine through phenylalanine. Only the CDR3 DNA stays, 39 bases, in frame from base 1. V is pruned by 10 bases and J by 5 bases, leaving 8 bases of the junction without a gene match. For CDR1 and CDR2, the germline V gene lists SNHLY and FYNNEI. The specimen sequenced was Tregs sorted from blood. The TCR was taken from a human donor in good health. The chain employs TRBV2 and TRBJ2-5, and TRBD1 aligns with 9 junction nucleotides. CDR3 loop: CATNRGRKETQYF. The nucleotide sequence reads as follows: TGTGCCACCAACAGGGGGCGGAAGGAGACCCAGTACTTC.